This T cell receptor (beta chain) was recovered during a study of T cell responses to AZD1222 COVID-19 vaccine. Findings and limits, study-wide: In all cases, repertoires were sampled only after the peak T cell response. The donors showed a predominance of white British ancestry and of females, with possible underestimation of clonal diversity.

This CDR3 is 14 amino acids long. V lost 0 bases and J 3 bases, leaving 7 bases between the germline ends. Germline loops: CDR1 SGHDT, CDR2 YYEEEE. The assay was immunoSEQ multiplex PCR, and TCRdb's table has in-frame clones only and misses some. This sample has 150,000 to 200,000 clones, with 85% to 95% found just once. A remark on this clone: As yet, its antigen is unknown.

This receptor was identified in an adult in good health. J is TRBJ1-5 and V is TRBV5-6, with D hard to call. This specimen was peripheral blood, taken on day 0 of AZD1222 vaccination. The CDR3 nucleotides read TGTGCCAGCAGCTTGGGCACAGTCAATCAGCCCCAGCATTTT. As protein: CASSLGTVNQPQHF.